This TCR beta chain originates from a study of cytomegalovirus exposure and HLA in healthy donors. As concerns this clone: Antigen specificity is unknown.

Clones were sequenced by immunoSEQ multiplex PCR, and TCRdb holds only the in-frame ones, with some missing. This sample yields under 300,000 clones, of which around 91% are seen a single time; more than 0.35% belongs to the top ten. Study-level results: First-cohort TCR clusters tended to co-occur in the 120 or so validation repertoires, a later analysis found. The study flagged around 150 TCR beta chains as cytomegalovirus-associated.

With 2 bases removed from V and 0 bases from J, the gap between germline ends came to 10 bases. CDR3 length: 16 residues. Looked up from germline, CDR1 is LGHNA and CDR2 is YSLEER. The sample consisted of PBMCs. The sequence came from a woman younger than 30 in good health and CMV-seronegative. V usage is TRBV4-3 and J usage is TRBJ2-2; unclear D gene. The CDR3, as DNA: TGCGCCAGCAGCCAATTCGGGTCAGCGAACACCGGGGAGCTGTTTTTT. As protein: CASSQFGSANTGELFF.